These 17 T cell receptor beta chains came from one sample sequenced in a study of blood T cell repertoires in COVID-19 (dated by TCRdb to between 2020 and 2021). Library construction relied on the immunoSEQ multiplex PCR assay. This immuneACCESS table, as held by TCRdb, lists in-frame sequences with V and J called but not all clones. Of the missing ones, under half trace to an unresolved V gene in checked studies; the others have no known cause. The sample yields fewer than 120,000 clones; approximately 90% were counted once. The ten largest make up approximately 3.4% of the sample. Sample: peripheral blood. Receptors were obtained from a woman between 50 and 59 years old with acute or convalescent COVID-19.

V is TRBV7-6 and J is TRBJ2-6; 7 bases fit TRBD2. Germline CDR1 and CDR2: SGHVS and FNYEAQ. The trim removed 5 bases at V and 1 base at J, leaving 5 bases unmatched. CDR3 length: 16 amino acids. CDR3 residues: CASSRDYSSGANVLTF. CDR3 DNA: TGTGCCAGCAGCCGGGACTATTCATCTGGGGCCAACGTCCTGACTTTC.

At least ten counts were recorded for this clone. The chain employs TRBV28 and TRBJ1-1; no reliable D call. V was clipped by 8 bases and J by 4 bases, with 14 bases between them. Germline loops: CDR1 MDHEN, CDR2 SYDVKM. This CDR3 region has 13 residues. The CDR3 sequence: CASHPGLGTEAFF. CDR3 sequence (DNA): TGTGCCAGCCATCCCGGGTTGGGCACTGAAGCTTTCTTT.

This rearrangement joins TRBV28 to TRBJ1-2; 8 bases match TRBD1. V dropped 1 base and J dropped 2; count of bases not matched to a gene: 9. Germline V gene sequence: CDR1 MDHEN, CDR2 SYDVKM. The CDR3 runs to 17 residues. CDR3 loop: CASSLFLMDRVNYGYTF. CDR3 coding DNA: TGTGCCAGCAGTTTATTTTTAATGGACAGGGTAAACTATGGCTACACCTTC.

The chain carries TRBV10-3 and TRBJ2-7, with 8 bases fitting TRBD1. The CDR3 loop spans 15 amino acids. V trimming: 11 bases; J trimming: 0 bases; junction bases outside the gene matches: 12. Germline loops: CDR1 ENHRY, CDR2 SYGVKD. CDR3 bases: TGTGCCTCGAAGGGGGACAGGCGAAGCTCCTACGAGCAGTACTTC. This gives the protein CASKGDRRSSYEQYF.

The J gene is TRBJ2-7, the V gene TRBV2; TRBD1 is a possible D gene (6 bases). CDR3 length equals 14 residues. Trimming stripped 6 bases from V and 0 bases from J, with 12 bases between. CDR1 SNHLY and CDR2 FYNNEI come from the germline V gene. CDR3: CASRKDSRSYEQYF. In DNA form, the CDR3 reads TGTGCCAGCAGGAAGGACAGCCGCTCCTACGAGCAGTACTTC.

This clone was seen just once. The chain carries TRBV7-6 and TRBJ2-1; 9 positions match TRBD2. The length of the CDR3 is 15 residues. Trimming cost V 4 bases and J 10 bases; bases outside gene matches: 11. CDR1 SGHVS and CDR2 FNYEAQ come from the germline V gene. The DNA for the CDR3 is TGTGCCAGCAGCTCACCGGGACTAGCCGTAGGGGAGCAGTTCTTC. Translation gives CASSSPGLAVGEQFF.

This sequence joins TRBV6-5 and TRBJ1-2; 9 positions match TRBD1. V shed 4 bases and J 4 bases; nucleotides not matched to a gene: 4. Germline-derived CDR1 and CDR2 are MNHEY and SVGAGI. This CDR3 spans 14 amino acids. CDR3 in DNA: TGTGCCAGCAGTTCCGGGACAGGGCCCTATGGCTACACCTTC. Its protein is CASSSGTGPYGYTF.

The rearrangement uses TRBV19 and TRBJ2-7; D is possibly TRBD2 (6 bases). Trimming left V 3 bases short and J 6 bases short, with 12 bases between. The CDR3 spans 13 residues. Germline values: CDR1 LNHDA, CDR2 SQIVND (reference sequence). CDR3 region: CASSIVGGGEQYF. In DNA, the CDR3 is TGTGCCAGTAGTATTGTCGGGGGAGGCGAGCAGTACTTC.

CDR3 nucleotide sequence: TGTGCCAGCAGGGAAATGGGGAGCTCCTACGAGCAGTACTTC. Translated: CASREMGSSYEQYF. This chain joins TRBV28 and TRBJ2-7; tentatively, D is TRBD2 (5 bases). The V end was cut by 6 bases, the J end by 0 bases, with 12 bases between. The length of the CDR3 is 14 residues. CDR1 is MDHEN, CDR2 SYDVKM, per germline. Using reference TRBV28 and TRBJ2-7 for the parts outside the CDR3, the full variable domain is DVKVTQSSRYLVKRTGEKVFLECVQDMDHENMFWYRQDPGLGLRLIYFSYDVKMKEKGDIPEGYSVSREKKERFSLILESASTNQTSMYLCASREMGSSYEQYFGPGTRLTVT.

V usage is TRBV9 and J usage is TRBJ2-1, with 10 bases that match TRBD2. This CDR3 region has 14 residues. Trimming cost V 3 bases and J 10 bases; bases outside gene matches: 7. Germline V gene sequence: CDR1 SGDLS, CDR2 YYNGEE. The CDR3 loop reads CASSDGLAAGEQFF. The DNA of the CDR3 is TGTGCCAGCAGCGACGGACTAGCGGCGGGGGAGCAGTTCTTC.

This chain uses TRBV10-1 with TRBJ2-7, with TRBD2 identical over 7 bases. Germline-derived CDR1 and CDR2 are WNHNN and SYGVQD (reference sequence). The trim removed 0 bases at V and 8 bases at J, leaving 1 base unmatched. CDR3 length equals 12 residues. CDR3 DNA: TGCGCCAGCAGTGAGTCGGGGACTAAGCAGTACTTC. Translated, it gives CASSESGTKQYF.

V usage is TRBV11-1 and J usage is TRBJ2-1, with 8 bases identical to TRBD2. Per the germline V gene, CDR1 is SGHAT and CDR2 is FQDESV (reference sequence). V dropped 5 bases and J dropped 2; count of bases not matched to a gene: 5. The CDR3 spans 15 residues. CDR3: CASSPGLVTYNEQFF. CDR3 sequence (DNA): TGTGCCAGCAGCCCGGGACTAGTCACCTACAATGAGCAGTTCTTC.

The rearrangement links TRBV5-8 to TRBJ1-2; 7 positions match TRBD1. V gave up 4 bases and J gave up 6 bases; unmatched junction bases: 6. Germline values: CDR1 SGHTS, CDR2 YDEGEE. This CDR3 spans 13 amino acids. DNA of the CDR3: TGTGCCAGCAGCGGAGGACAGGCCCATGGCTACACCTTC. Translation gives CASSGGQAHGYTF.

This chain's CDR3 is CASSSSGTHQETQYF. The CDR3 DNA follows: TGTGCCAGCAGCTCTTCCGGGACACATCAAGAGACCCAGTACTTC. The J gene is TRBJ2-5, the V gene TRBV11-2; TRBD1 might be the D (6 bases). This CDR3 is built from 15 residues. Between the trimmed V and J ends, which lost 4 bases and 2 bases, there was a span of 14 bases. Germline V gene sequence: CDR1 SGHAT, CDR2 FQNNGV.

V gene TRBV7-9 combines with J gene TRBJ1-1, with 7 bases aligning to TRBD1. Unmatched junction bases numbered 3, after V lost 0 bases and J lost 8 bases. Germline V gene lookup returns CDR1 SEHNR and CDR2 FQNEAQ (reference sequence). This CDR3 is built from 13 residues. CDR3 DNA sequence: TGTGCCAGCAGCTTAGCTCTGACAGGGGAAGCTTTCTTT. Translating it yields CASSLALTGEAFF.

This clone was found a few times. The chain joins TRBV2 to TRBJ1-6; 9 bases map to TRBD1. The V and J ends lost 6 bases and 7 bases, in that order; junction bases with no gene match: 25. Germline V lookup: CDR1 SNHLY, CDR2 FYNNEI. There are 21 residues in the CDR3. The CDR3 DNA reads TGTGCCAGCAGGACCCCCACCCAAACCGGGACAGGGATCCTTGGCAATTCACCCCTCCACTTT. Residues: CASRTPTQTGTGILGNSPLHF.

The chain uses TRBV2 and TRBJ1-5; TRBD1 agrees at 11 bases. CDR3 length equals 16 residues. The V segment lost 2 bases and the J segment 4 bases; nucleotides outside the gene matches: 4. CDR1 is SNHLY and CDR2 is FYNNEI in the germline V gene. Here the CDR3 DNA reads TGTGCCAGCAGTGAAAAAGGGACAGGGGGTAATCAGCCCCAGCATTTT. Translation gives CASSEKGTGGNQPQHF.